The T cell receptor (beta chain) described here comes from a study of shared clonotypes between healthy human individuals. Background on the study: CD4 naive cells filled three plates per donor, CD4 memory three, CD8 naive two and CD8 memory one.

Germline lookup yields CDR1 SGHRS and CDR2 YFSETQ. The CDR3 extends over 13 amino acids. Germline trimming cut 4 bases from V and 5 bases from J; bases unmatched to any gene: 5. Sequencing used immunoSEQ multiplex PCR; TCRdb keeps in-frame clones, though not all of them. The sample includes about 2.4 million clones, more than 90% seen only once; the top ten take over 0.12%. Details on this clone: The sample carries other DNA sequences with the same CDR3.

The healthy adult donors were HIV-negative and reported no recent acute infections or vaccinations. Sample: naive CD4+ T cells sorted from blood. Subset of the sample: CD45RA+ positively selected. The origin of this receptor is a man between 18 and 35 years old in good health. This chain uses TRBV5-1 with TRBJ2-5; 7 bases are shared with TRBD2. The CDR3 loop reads CASSLGGGETQYF. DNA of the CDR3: TGCGCCAGCAGCCTGGGGGGAGGGGAGACCCAGTACTTC.